A selection of T cell receptor beta chains follows, all from one sample in a study of Graves' ophthalmopathy and Graves' hyperthyroidism. One entry per CDR3 protein, called by TCRdb with MiXCR from the multiplex PCR reads. Of some 360,000 distinct CDR3 sequences listed, about a sixth are singletons. Input material: peripheral blood. The receptors derive from an adult woman with stable Graves' hyperthyroidism. Both conserved end residues are trimmed from each CDR3. A D gene is named only where the DNA matches it firmly. For some rows the clone size is stated as once, few or many, or as a class when expanded; others skip it.

>TRBD1|TRBV6-1|TRBJ1-2|many|11
ASSGGAVYGYT
>NA|TRBV28|TRBJ1-5|many|12
ASSLPDFHQPQH
>NA|TRBV6-5|TRBJ1-1|many|13
ASSYSATANTEAF
>NA|TRBV15|TRBJ2-2|many|12
ATSRDPGVGELF
>NA|TRBV2|TRBJ1-1|many|12
ASSEFGMDTEAF
>TRBD1|TRBV28|TRBJ2-5|many|11
ASRSTGEETQY
>NA|TRBV29-1|TRBJ1-1|many|10
SVRGGNTEAF
>NA|TRBV6-2/TRBV6-3|TRBJ1-1|many|14
ASSYSSWGRPVEAF
>NA|TRBV28|TRBJ2-2|many|10
ASCLNTGELF
>NA|TRBV12-3/TRBV12-4|TRBJ2-5|many|12
ASSPQSAVGTQY
>NA|TRBV6-1|TRBJ1-6|many|11
ASTRTINSPLH
>NA|TRBV12-3/TRBV12-4|TRBJ1-5|many|10
ASSFQSQPQH
>TRBD1|TRBV2|TRBJ2-5|many|11
ASSDDREETQY
>NA|TRBV19|TRBJ1-6|few|11
ASIPGVNSPLH
>NA|TRBV29-1|TRBJ2-2|many|14
SVTSQGYGDTGELF
>TRBD2|TRBV7-9|TRBJ2-5|many|17
ASSLSAHGSGRQRSTQY
>NA|TRBV28|TRBJ2-5|many|14
ASSYGGSGEKETQY
>NA|TRBV6-2/TRBV6-3|TRBJ2-2|many|11
ASSYTLDGELF
>NA|TRBV3-1|TRBJ2-5|few|13
ASSPNSQGPETQY
>NA|TRBV20-1|TRBJ2-7|many|12
SAGGTLPPYEQY
>NA|TRBV7-3|TRBJ2-7|many|11
ASSLFLGGEQY
>NA|TRBV28|TRBJ2-7|NA|13
ASGTIKGRTYEQY
>TRBD1|TRBV28|TRBJ1-1|many|12
ASSRSGTVVEAF
>NA|TRBV12-3/TRBV12-4|TRBJ2-7|many|10
ASSGVREKQY
>NA|TRBV7-3|NA|once|11
ASSLGPRETQY
>TRBD1|TRBV4-1|TRBJ2-2|few|12
ASGRTGATGELF
>NA|TRBV28|TRBJ1-1|many|11
ASSLFDRQEAF
>TRBD1|TRBV6-1|TRBJ2-7|many|14
ASRAGRDRRSYEQY
>TRBD1|TRBV7-2|TRBJ2-5|many|10
ASSPGGASQY
>NA|TRBV20-1|TRBJ1-6|many|14
SARDSGQGIGSPLH
>TRBD2|TRBV30|TRBJ2-7|many|12
AWSGLAGFYEQY
>NA|TRBV7-2|TRBJ1-6|many|12
ASNNQGRYSPLH
>NA|TRBV20-1|TRBJ2-7|many|13
SARDTGALSYEQY
>TRBD2|TRBV6-5|TRBJ2-5|many|14
ASSPRRGGPKETQY
>TRBD1|TRBV29-1|TRBJ2-5|many|13
SVCRDSWCQETQY
>NA|TRBV20-1|TRBJ2-5|many|10
SASRIRETQY
>TRBD1|TRBV6-5|TRBJ1-1|many|13
ASSPRQGGTTEAF
>TRBD1|TRBV12-3/TRBV12-4|TRBJ2-7|NA|16
ASSFPFDRGLQTYEQY
>NA|TRBV28|TRBJ2-5|few|10
ASRRFQETQY
>TRBD1|TRBV2|TRBJ2-7|many|12
ASSHRGRSYEQY
>TRBD1|TRBV7-8|TRBJ1-2|many|12
ASSSTRGGDGYT
>NA|TRBV6-2/TRBV6-3|TRBJ2-5|many|13
ASSWDWADQETQY
>NA|TRBV6-2/TRBV6-3|TRBJ2-5|NA|9
AALSRETQY
>NA|TRBV12-3/TRBV12-4|TRBJ2-4|many|14
ASSLGEGGAPYSQY
>TRBD2|TRBV4-1|TRBJ2-4|few|14
ASSQLAGVVKNIQY
>NA|TRBV14|TRBJ2-7|many|14
ASSQARGVFSYEQY
>NA|TRBV13|TRBJ2-7|NA|11
ASSPPRGYEQY
>TRBD1|TRBV6-1|TRBJ1-2|few|13
ASSPGQGVGYGYT
>NA|TRBV28|TRBJ1-1|many|11
ASGSREGTEAF
>NA|TRBV6-2/TRBV6-3|TRBJ2-5|many|13
ASRSGTGGQETQY
>TRBD1|TRBV6-1|TRBJ2-6|NA|12
ASSWLGTANLLT
>NA|TRBV6-2/TRBV6-3|TRBJ1-1|NA|10
AISTLRTEAF
>TRBD2|TRBV7-2|TRBJ2-5|many|16
ASSYPPRLAGHQETQY
>NA|TRBV20-1|TRBJ2-2|few|14
SARDVERANTGELF